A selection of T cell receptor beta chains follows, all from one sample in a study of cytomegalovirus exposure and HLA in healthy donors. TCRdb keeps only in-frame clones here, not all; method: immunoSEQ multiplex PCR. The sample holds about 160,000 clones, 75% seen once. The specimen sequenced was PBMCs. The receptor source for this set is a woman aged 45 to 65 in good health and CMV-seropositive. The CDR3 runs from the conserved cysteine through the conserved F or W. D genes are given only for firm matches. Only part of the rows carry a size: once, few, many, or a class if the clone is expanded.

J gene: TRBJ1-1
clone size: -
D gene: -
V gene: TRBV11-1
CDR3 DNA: TGTGCCAGCAGCCCGTTGAACACTGAAGCTTTCTTT
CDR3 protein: CASSPLNTEAFF

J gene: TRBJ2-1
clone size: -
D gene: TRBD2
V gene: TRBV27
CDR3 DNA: TGTGCCAGCAGTTTATCGCCGCCCTTAGCGGGGAGCTACAATGAGCAGTTCTTC
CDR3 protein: CASSLSPPLAGSYNEQFF

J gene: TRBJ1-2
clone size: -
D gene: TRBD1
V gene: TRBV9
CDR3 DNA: TGTGCCAGCAGCGCCCGGACAGGGTATGGCTACACCTTC
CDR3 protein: CASSARTGYGYTF

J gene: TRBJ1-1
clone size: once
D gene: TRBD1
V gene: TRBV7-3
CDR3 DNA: TGTGCCAGCAGAAAAGGACAGGGAAACGGTGAAGCTTTCTTT
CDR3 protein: CASRKGQGNGEAFF

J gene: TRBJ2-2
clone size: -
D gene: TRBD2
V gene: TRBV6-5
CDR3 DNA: TGTGCCAGCAGACTAGCGCGGGGAGCCGGGGAGCTGTTTTTT
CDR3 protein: CASRLARGAGELFF

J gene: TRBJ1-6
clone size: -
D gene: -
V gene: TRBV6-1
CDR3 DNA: TGTGCCAGCAGTGAAATCGGGGCCTATAATTCACCCCTCCACTTT
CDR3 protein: CASSEIGAYNSPLHF

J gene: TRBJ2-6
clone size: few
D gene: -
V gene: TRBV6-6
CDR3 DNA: TGTGCCAGCACCCCTAGCTCGTCCAACGTCCTGACTTTC
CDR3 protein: CASTPSSSNVLTF

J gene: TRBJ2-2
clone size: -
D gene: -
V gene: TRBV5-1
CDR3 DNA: TGCGCCAGCAGCTTGGCCCCCTCGGACACCGGGGAGCTGTTTTTT
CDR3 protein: CASSLAPSDTGELFF

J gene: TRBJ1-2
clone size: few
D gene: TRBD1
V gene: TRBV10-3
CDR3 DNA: TGTGCCATCAGTGAGGACTACAGGGGTGACTACACCTTC
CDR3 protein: CAISEDYRGDYTF

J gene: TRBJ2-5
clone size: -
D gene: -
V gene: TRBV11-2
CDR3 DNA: TGTGCCAGCAGAAAAAACGGGGGGCCAGTGAAACAAGAGACCCAGTACTTC
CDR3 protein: CASRKNGGPVKQETQYF

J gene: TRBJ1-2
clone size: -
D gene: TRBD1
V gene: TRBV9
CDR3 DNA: TGTGCCAGCAGCTTAGGACAGGGGGCGAGCTATGGCTACACCTTC
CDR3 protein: CASSLGQGASYGYTF

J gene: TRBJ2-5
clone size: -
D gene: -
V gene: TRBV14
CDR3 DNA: TGTGCCACGTCAGGGTTGGGCGAAGAGACCCAGTACTTC
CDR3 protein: CATSGLGEETQYF

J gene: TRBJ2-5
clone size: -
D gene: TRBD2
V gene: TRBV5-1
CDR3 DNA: TGCGCCAGCAGCTTGGGGCCGCGGGGGGGCCCGGAGACCCAGTACTTC
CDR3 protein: CASSLGPRGGPETQYF

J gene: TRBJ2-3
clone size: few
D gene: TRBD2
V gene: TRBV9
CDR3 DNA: TGTGCCAGCAGCGTAGGCCCAGCGGGGGGCGCCACAGATACGCAGTATTTT
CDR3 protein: CASSVGPAGGATDTQYF

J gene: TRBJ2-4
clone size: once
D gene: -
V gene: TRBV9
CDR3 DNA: TGTGCCAGCAGCGCCGAGGGGGTTACGGGGAACATTCAGTACTTC
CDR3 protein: CASSAEGVTGNIQYF

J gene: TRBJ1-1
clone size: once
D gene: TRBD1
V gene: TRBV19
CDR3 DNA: TGTGCCAGTAAGGGGACAGGTCATTTATTCTTT
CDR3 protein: CASKGTGHLFF

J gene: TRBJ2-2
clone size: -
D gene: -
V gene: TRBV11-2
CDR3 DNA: TGTGCCAGCAGCAGCATTGCCGGGGAGCTGTTTTTT
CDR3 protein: CASSSIAGELFF

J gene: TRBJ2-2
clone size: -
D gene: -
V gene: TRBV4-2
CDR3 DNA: TGTGCCAGCAGCCAAGACCCTACGTCCGGGGAGCTGTTTTTT
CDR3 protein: CASSQDPTSGELFF

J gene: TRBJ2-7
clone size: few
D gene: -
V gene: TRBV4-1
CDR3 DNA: TGCGCCAGCAGCCAGCCCGGGGCGGGGTTGTACGAGCAGTACTTC
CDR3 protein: CASSQPGAGLYEQYF

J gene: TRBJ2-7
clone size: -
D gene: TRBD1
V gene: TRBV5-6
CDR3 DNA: TGTGCCAGCAGCTTGTTTGGGACAGGGGGCCACGAGCAGTACTTC
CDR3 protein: CASSLFGTGGHEQYF

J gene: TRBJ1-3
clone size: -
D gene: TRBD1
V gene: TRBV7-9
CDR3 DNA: TGTGCCAGCACCCCGAACAGGGGTAACTCTGGAAACACCATATATTTT
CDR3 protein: CASTPNRGNSGNTIYF

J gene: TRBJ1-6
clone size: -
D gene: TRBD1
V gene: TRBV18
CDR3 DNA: TGTGCCAGCTCATCCGGACAGGGCGGAACTGGGGTTAGGTCACCCCTCCACTTT
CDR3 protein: CASSSGQGGTGVRSPLHF

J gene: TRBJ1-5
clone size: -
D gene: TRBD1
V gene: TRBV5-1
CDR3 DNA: TGCGCCAGCAGCTTGGATACAGGGGACCGGCCCCAGCATTTT
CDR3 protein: CASSLDTGDRPQHF

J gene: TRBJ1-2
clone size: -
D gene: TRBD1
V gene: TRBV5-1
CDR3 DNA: TGCGCCAGCAGCTTCATCCCGGGACAGGGGGCCTATGGCTACACCTTC
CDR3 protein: CASSFIPGQGAYGYTF

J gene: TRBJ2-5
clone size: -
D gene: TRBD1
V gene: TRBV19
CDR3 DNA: TGTGCCAGTAGTATATCAGCCAGGGGACAGGAGACCCAGTACTTC
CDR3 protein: CASSISARGQETQYF

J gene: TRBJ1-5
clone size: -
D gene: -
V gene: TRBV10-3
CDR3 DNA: TGTGCCATCAGTGAGTCGGGCAGTGTAATGCCCCAGCATTTT
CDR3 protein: CAISESGSVMPQHF

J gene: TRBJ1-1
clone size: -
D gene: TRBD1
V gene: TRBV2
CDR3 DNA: TGTGCCAGCAGTGTGTTGGGACAGGGGGCCGCTGAAGCTTTCTTT
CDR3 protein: CASSVLGQGAAEAFF

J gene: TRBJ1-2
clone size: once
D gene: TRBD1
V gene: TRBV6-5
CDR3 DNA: TGTGCCAGCAGTACCGGACAGGGAACAGGCGGCTACACCTTC
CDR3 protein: CASSTGQGTGGYTF

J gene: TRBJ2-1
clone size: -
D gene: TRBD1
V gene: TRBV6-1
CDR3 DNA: TGTGCCAGCAGTGTCCGGGACAGTTACAATGAGCAGTTCTTC
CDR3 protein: CASSVRDSYNEQFF

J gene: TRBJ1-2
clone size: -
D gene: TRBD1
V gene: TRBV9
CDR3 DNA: TGTGCCAGCAGCGCCTCTCCGGGACAGAAATCCTATGGCTACACCTTC
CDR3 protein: CASSASPGQKSYGYTF

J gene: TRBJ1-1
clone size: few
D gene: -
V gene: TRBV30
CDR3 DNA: TGTGCCTGTAAGAAAGGGACACCCCATGTTTTAACTGAAGCTTTCTTT
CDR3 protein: CACKKGTPHVLTEAFF

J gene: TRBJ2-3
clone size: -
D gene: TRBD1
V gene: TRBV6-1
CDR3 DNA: TGTGCCAGCAGTCGGACAGGGAGCGCAGATACGCAGTATTTT
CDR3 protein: CASSRTGSADTQYF

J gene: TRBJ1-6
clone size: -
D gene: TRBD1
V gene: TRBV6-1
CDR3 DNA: TGTGCCAGCAGTGAAGCGGGACAGACTAATTCACCCCTCCACTTT
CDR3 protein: CASSEAGQTNSPLHF